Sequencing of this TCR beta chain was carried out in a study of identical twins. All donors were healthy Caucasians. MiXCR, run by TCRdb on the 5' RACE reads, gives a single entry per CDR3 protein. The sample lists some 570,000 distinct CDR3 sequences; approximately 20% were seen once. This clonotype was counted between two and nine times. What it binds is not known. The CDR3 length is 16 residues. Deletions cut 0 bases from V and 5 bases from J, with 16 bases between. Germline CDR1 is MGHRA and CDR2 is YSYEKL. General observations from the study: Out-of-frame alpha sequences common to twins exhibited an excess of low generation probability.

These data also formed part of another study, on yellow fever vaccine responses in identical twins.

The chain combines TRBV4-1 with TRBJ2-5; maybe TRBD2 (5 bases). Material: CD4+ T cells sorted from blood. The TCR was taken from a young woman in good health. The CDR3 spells CASSQDSGLAGETQYF. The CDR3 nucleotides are TGCGCCAGCAGCCAAGATTCCGGACTTGCGGGCGAGACCCAGTACTTC.